This entry features one TCR beta chain sequence. This entry belongs to a study of control samples from healthy donors and cancer patients. Clones were read by immunoSEQ multiplex PCR, and TCRdb kept only the in-frame ones, dropping some. This table has 150,000 or so clones, 80% to 95% appearing once. The CDR3 loop spans 14 amino acids. V was pared by 3 bases and J by 4 bases, with 11 bases between. Per germline, CDR1 MDHEN and CDR2 SYDVKM. Sequenced input: blood. This clonotype was obtained from a woman aged 25 to 39 in good health. V is TRBV28 and J is TRBJ2-3; D not resolved. The CDR3 loop reads CASSFSEEADTQYF. The CDR3 DNA reads as TGTGCCAGCAGTTTTTCAGAAGAGGCAGATACGCAGTATTTT. Full variable domain (missing parts from reference TRBV28 and TRBJ2-3): DVKVTQSSRYLVKRTGEKVFLECVQDMDHENMFWYRQDPGLGLRLIYFSYDVKMKEKGDIPEGYSVSREKKERFSLILESASTNQTSMYLCASSFSEEADTQYFGPGTRLTVL.